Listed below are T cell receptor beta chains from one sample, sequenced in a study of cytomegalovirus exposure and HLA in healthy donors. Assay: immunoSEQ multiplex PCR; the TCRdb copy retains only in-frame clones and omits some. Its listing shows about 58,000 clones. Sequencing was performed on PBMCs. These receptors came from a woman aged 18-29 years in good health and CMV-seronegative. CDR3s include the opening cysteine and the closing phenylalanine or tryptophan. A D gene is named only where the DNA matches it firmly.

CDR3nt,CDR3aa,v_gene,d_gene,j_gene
TGTGCCATCAGTGAGTCGGGGGGGGAAGAGACCCAGTACTTC,CAISESGGEETQYF,TRBV10-3,TRBD2,TRBJ2-5
TGTGCCAGCTCACCACAGACCCCGAGACACCTCGAGGGTGGCTACACCTTC,CASSPQTPRHLEGGYTF,TRBV18,.,TRBJ1-2
TGTGCCAGCAGCGTAGCTAACGTGTACAATGAGCAGTTCTTC,CASSVANVYNEQFF,TRBV9,.,TRBJ2-1
TGTGCCAGCAGCGTGACAGGGGCAGATACGCAGTATTTT,CASSVTGADTQYF,TRBV9,TRBD1,TRBJ2-3
TGTGCCAGCACCAGGTGGCGGGAGGGCAACGAGCAGTACTTC,CASTRWREGNEQYF,TRBV28,TRBD2,TRBJ2-7
TGTGCCAGCAGTGATGCGGGAGGGTCCTATGGCTACACCTTC,CASSDAGGSYGYTF,TRBV25-1,.,TRBJ1-2
TGTGCCAGTAGTAAGGGGGGGCTGGAGACCCAGTACTTC,CASSKGGLETQYF,TRBV19,.,TRBJ2-5
TGTGCCAGCTCACCAAGGTTATACGGGGCGGGATCTGAAGCTTTCTTT,CASSPRLYGAGSEAFF,TRBV18,.,TRBJ1-1
TGTGCCAGCAGCTTAGGGGGCAGCGTAGGTGCCGGGGAGCTGTTTTTT,CASSLGGSVGAGELFF,TRBV7-2,.,TRBJ2-2
TGTGCCAGCAGTTCTACGAGCTCCTATAATTCACCCCTCCACTTT,CASSSTSSYNSPLHF,TRBV6-6,.,TRBJ1-6
TGTGCCAGCAGTTTCCAGGGGAGAGGGGGCAGAACTTTCTTT,CASSFQGRGGRTFF,TRBV27,TRBD1,TRBJ1-1
TGTGCCATCAGTGGGCTTTACAATGAGCAGTTCTTC,CAISGLYNEQFF,TRBV10-3,.,TRBJ2-1
TGCGCCAGCAGCCCAGCCGGCAGGGCATTAGTCTATAGCAATCAGCCCCAGCATTTT,CASSPAGRALVYSNQPQHF,TRBV5-1,.,TRBJ1-5
TGTGCCAGCAGCTTAGTTGGACAGCTCATACGTAATTCACCCCTCCACTTT,CASSLVGQLIRNSPLHF,TRBV7-9,.,TRBJ1-6
TGTGCCAGCAGCCTGAACAGGGGACCCTACGAGCAGTACTTC,CASSLNRGPYEQYF,TRBV7-9,TRBD1,TRBJ2-7
TGTGCCAGCAGTTTACCGCAGCAGGGGGCAATCTATAATTCACCCCTCCACTTT,CASSLPQQGAIYNSPLHF,TRBV28,TRBD1,TRBJ1-6
TGTGCCAGCAGCCCTTTCCGGGACAGGGTACCTGAAGCTTTCTTT,CASSPFRDRVPEAFF,TRBV6-5,TRBD1,TRBJ1-1
TGTGCCAGCAGTTTAACTAAATGGAGACAGGGGTTTACCTATAATTCACCCCTCCACTTT,CASSLTKWRQGFTYNSPLHF,TRBV28,TRBD1,TRBJ1-6
TGTGCCAGCGCACAACTTCAGACAGGGATCGGGGAAAAACTGTTTTTT,CASAQLQTGIGEKLFF,TRBV18,TRBD1,TRBJ1-4
TGTGCCAGCAGTGACCCAGGGGTTCGCACAGATACGCAGTATTTT,CASSDPGVRTDTQYF,TRBV6-1,.,TRBJ2-3
TGCGCCAGCAGCCCGCGGGCAGGACAGGATCCTGGCTACACCTTC,CASSPRAGQDPGYTF,TRBV5-1,TRBD1,TRBJ1-2
TGTGCCTGGAGTAGACGGGACAGGGTCGAGTTCGAAGCTTTCTTT,CAWSRRDRVEFEAFF,TRBV30,TRBD1,TRBJ1-1
TGTGCCAGCAGCCCGGGGACAGGGTATCAGCCCCAGCATTTT,CASSPGTGYQPQHF,TRBV5-6,TRBD1,TRBJ1-5
TGTGCCAGCTCACCAGGGACAGCCGACTTCAATCAGCCCCAGCATTTT,CASSPGTADFNQPQHF,TRBV18,TRBD1,TRBJ1-5
TGTGCCAGCACCCAGGGGGTACCCGGGGCCAACGTCCTGACTTTC,CASTQGVPGANVLTF,TRBV6-6,TRBD1,TRBJ2-6
TGTGCCAGCAGCTTAGAGGGAGCTCTCCCTTCAGATACGCAGTATTTT,CASSLEGALPSDTQYF,TRBV7-6,.,TRBJ2-3
TGTGCCAGTACTAACAGTGGAAACACCATATATTTT,CASTNSGNTIYF,TRBV19,.,TRBJ1-3
TGTGCCAGCAGCTTGGGGGTCGGGGGAGTGAACACCGGGGAGCTGTTTTTT,CASSLGVGGVNTGELFF,TRBV5-5,.,TRBJ2-2
TGTGCCAGCAGCACGGGACAGCGGGCCGGTCAGCCCCAGCATTTT,CASSTGQRAGQPQHF,TRBV6-5,TRBD1,TRBJ1-5
TGCGCCAGCAGCCCACCGGGACAGAGAAACGACAATGAGCAGTTCTTC,CASSPPGQRNDNEQFF,TRBV4-1,TRBD1,TRBJ2-1
TGTGCCAGTAGGGACACGTTAAATCAGCCCCAGCATTTT,CASRDTLNQPQHF,TRBV19,.,TRBJ1-5
TGTGCCAGCAACAGGAACACTGAAGCTTTCTTT,CASNRNTEAFF,TRBV7-9,.,TRBJ1-1
TGTGCCAGCAGTTCCCCGGGGGACAGCACCTATGGCTACACCTTC,CASSSPGDSTYGYTF,TRBV28,TRBD1,TRBJ1-2
TGTGCCAGCTCAACTACAGGTTCCCTTATTGAAGCTTTCTTT,CASSTTGSLIEAFF,TRBV18,.,TRBJ1-1
TGTGCCAGTAGTATGAGACTAGCGGGCTACGAGCAGTACTTC,CASSMRLAGYEQYF,TRBV19,TRBD2,TRBJ2-7
TGCAGCGTGGGGAACAGGGATATGAGTGGCTACACCTTC,CSVGNRDMSGYTF,TRBV29-1,.,TRBJ1-2
TGTGCCAGCAGTCCCGGGACAGGGGTCTCTGGGGCCAACGTCCTGACTTTC,CASSPGTGVSGANVLTF,TRBV28,TRBD1,TRBJ2-6
TGTGCCAGCAGCTCCCTAGGACTAGCGGCAAACACCGGGGAGCTGTTTTTT,CASSSLGLAANTGELFF,TRBV7-9,TRBD2,TRBJ2-2
TGTGCCAGCAGCTTGCTGGGGGGGCATTCACCCCTACACTTT,CASSLLGGHSPLHF,TRBV5-4,.,TRBJ1-6
TGTGCCAGCAGCATCCCACAGGATGTGGAAAAACTGTTTTTT,CASSIPQDVEKLFF,TRBV7-9,.,TRBJ1-4
TGTGCCATCAGTGTTGGGGGGATCGGAGGTGAGCAGTTCTTC,CAISVGGIGGEQFF,TRBV10-3,.,TRBJ2-1
TGCGCCAGCAGCCTTCTTGGAGGCAATGAGCAGTTCTTC,CASSLLGGNEQFF,TRBV5-1,.,TRBJ2-1
TGTGCCAGCAGCCTTCAGGGTGGGGATGGCTACACCTTC,CASSLQGGDGYTF,TRBV5-4,.,TRBJ1-2
TGTGCCAGCAGCTTAGGGAGGGACCATGGGGCTTTCTTT,CASSLGRDHGAFF,TRBV7-2,.,TRBJ1-1
TGTGCCAGCAGCTACCGACGGAGCTCCTATAATTCACCCCTCCACTTT,CASSYRRSSYNSPLHF,TRBV11-3,.,TRBJ1-6
TGTGCCAGCAGGGGACAGGGGACTATAGAAGCTTTCTTT,CASRGQGTIEAFF,TRBV27,TRBD1,TRBJ1-1
TGTGCCAGAAGCTTGGATGAGGGAGCCTCGACCCAGCATTTT,CARSLDEGASTQHF,TRBV5-3,.,TRBJ1-5
TGTGCCAGCAGTGTACGGACAGGGGGCGTTGGAACTGGAAACACCATATATTTT,CASSVRTGGVGTGNTIYF,TRBV6-1,TRBD1,TRBJ1-3
TGTGCCAGCAGACCGACCTTGGGAGGACAGGGGGCTGGGGCCAACGTCCTGACTTTC,CASRPTLGGQGAGANVLTF,TRBV11-2,TRBD1,TRBJ2-6
TGTGCCAGCAGCAGACTAGCGGGTACCACAGATACGCAGTATTTT,CASSRLAGTTDTQYF,TRBV7-6,TRBD2,TRBJ2-3
TGTGCCAGCAGTGAGCAGGGAGGAGATCAGCCCCAGCATTTT,CASSEQGGDQPQHF,TRBV2,.,TRBJ1-5
TGCGCCAGCAGCCCGCGGACCGGGACAGGGAGAACTGAAGCTTTCTTT,CASSPRTGTGRTEAFF,TRBV5-1,TRBD1,TRBJ1-1